These 23 T cell receptor beta chains were sequenced from one sample in a study of cytomegalovirus exposure and HLA in healthy donors. The primer mix had 60 Vbeta and 13 Jbeta primers. Produced via immunoSEQ multiplex PCR; TCRdb's table is partial and in-frame only. The table includes 100,000 to 150,000 clones, roughly 80% detected once. Material for sequencing was PBMCs. These receptors were collected from a girl aged 2-10 years in good health and CMV-seronegative.

The chain uses TRBV5-1 and TRBJ1-6; the D is unclear. There are 15 residues in the CDR3. The V end lost 4 bases, the J end lost 5 bases, and 13 bases lay between the germline ends. The germline V gene encodes CDR1 SGHRS and CDR2 YFSETQ. For the CDR3, the DNA is TGCGCCAGCAGCCCCGGCAGGCGCAATAATTCACCCCTCCACTTT. Protein sequence: CASSPGRRNNSPLHF.

This clone was counted a few times. The chain couples TRBV30 to TRBJ2-3; 7 bases agree with TRBD2. The CDR3 sequence is 15 residues long. With V trimmed by 4 bases and J by 0 bases, 7 bases remained unmatched. CDR1 is GTSNPN and CDR2 is SVGIG in the germline V gene (reference sequence). DNA of the CDR3: TGTGCCTGGAACCCACGGGGGGTTAGCACAGATACGCAGTATTTT. Amino acid sequence: CAWNPRGVSTDTQYF.

In its sample, this clone was seen once. The chain employs TRBV30 and TRBJ2-7; possible D gene TRBD2, 7 bases. Per germline, CDR1 GTSNPN and CDR2 SVGIG (reference sequence). V shed 3 bases and J shed 2 bases, with 14 bases lying between them. The CDR3 totals 14 residues. Here the CDR3 DNA reads TGTGCCTGGAGATTGGCGGGGGCAACCTACGAGCAGTACTTC. Its translation is CAWRLAGATYEQYF.

DNA for the CDR3: TGTGCCAGCGGCCGAGGCGCTGAAGCTTTCTTT. Translating gives CASGRGAEAFF. The chain couples TRBV6-1 to TRBJ1-1; D call uncertain. CDR1 and CDR2 from the germline V gene are MNHNS and SASEGT. This CDR3 has 11 amino acids. Trimming removed 8 bases at V and 6 bases at J, with 10 bases between.

J is TRBJ2-7 and V is TRBV6-5, with 10 bases identical to TRBD1. The CDR3 runs 13 residues. After removal of 5 bases from V and 5 bases from J, the junction contained 3 bases not matched to a gene. In germline, CDR1 is MNHEY, CDR2 SVGAGI. In DNA form, the CDR3 reads TGTGCCAGCAGTCGGGACAGGGGCCACGAGCAGTACTTC. It yields the protein CASSRDRGHEQYF.

V is TRBV9 and J is TRBJ2-5, with TRBD1 identical over 11 bases. With V trimmed by 3 bases and J by 4 bases, 5 bases remained unmatched. This CDR3 spans 15 amino acids. Germline CDR1 and CDR2: SGDLS and YYNGEE. CDR3 DNA sequence: TGTGCCAGCAGCGACGGGACAGGGGGTCGAGAGACCCAGTACTTC. The encoded protein is CASSDGTGGRETQYF.

This chain links TRBV7-2 with TRBJ1-4; the D gene is possibly TRBD1 (6 bases). The V gene's germline CDR1 is SGHTA and CDR2 FQGNSA. V was shortened by 5 bases and J by 3 bases, with 13 bases between the two germline ends. This CDR3 comprises 15 residues. The CDR3 nucleotides read TGTGCCAGCAGCGCTCCGGACAGTCCTAATGAAAAACTGTTTTTT. Translation: CASSAPDSPNEKLFF.

The CDR3 sequence is CASSQGPPRTSGTNEQFF. DNA of the CDR3: TGCGCCAGCAGCCAAGGCCCACCCAGGACTAGCGGAACAAATGAGCAGTTCTTC. The rearrangement links TRBV4-1 to TRBJ2-1, with 10 nucleotides matching TRBD2. From germline, CDR1 is MGHRA and CDR2 YSYEKL. V gave up 1 base and J gave up 7 bases; unmatched junction bases: 13. This CDR3 spans 18 amino acids.

This chain links TRBV27 with TRBJ2-1; no definite D call. Germline values: CDR1 MNHEY, CDR2 SMNVEV (reference sequence). The V gene lost 11 bases and the J gene lost 0 bases, with 8 bases spanning the gap. The CDR3 is made up of 12 amino acids. The CDR3 bases are TGTGCCTCACAGAGCTCCTACAATGAGCAGTTCTTC. It codes for CASQSSYNEQFF.

The CDR3 is CASSVRGAPNEKLFF. DNA for the CDR3: TGTGCCAGCAGTGTACGGGGGGCGCCTAATGAAAAACTGTTTTTT. This sequence joins TRBV2 and TRBJ1-4; possibly TRBD1 for D (6 bases). Trimming removed 4 bases at V and 3 bases at J, with 12 bases between. The CDR3 consists of 15 residues. Germline V CDR1 and CDR2: SNHLY, FYNNEI. The full variable domain, its missing parts supplied by reference TRBV2 and TRBJ1-4, is EPEVTQTPSHQVTQMGQEVILRCVPISNHLYFYWYRQILGQKVEFLVSFYNNEISEKSEIFDDQFSVERPDGSNFTLKIRSTKLEDSAMYFCASSVRGAPNEKLFFGSGTQLSVL.

This clone occurred once. The CDR3 loop reads CASSAQEAQETQYF. Here the CDR3 DNA reads TGCGCCAGCAGCGCCCAAGAAGCACAAGAGACCCAGTACTTC. The chain is built from TRBV5-1 and TRBJ2-5, with no clear D. Germline V gene lookup returns CDR1 SGHRS and CDR2 YFSETQ. With 4 bases removed from V and 2 bases from J, the gap between germline ends came to 12 bases. The CDR3 is 14 residues long.

This clone has just a few counts. This CDR3 reads CASSYDQGQGSYGYTF. CDR3 bases: TGCGCCAGCAGCTACGACCAGGGACAGGGTAGCTATGGCTACACCTTC. The rearrangement joins TRBV5-1 to TRBJ1-2, with TRBD1 matching 9 bases. Looked up from germline, CDR1 is SGHRS and CDR2 is YFSETQ. Germline trimming cut 3 bases from V and 4 bases from J; bases unmatched to any gene: 10. This CDR3 comprises 16 residues.

This clone was counted a few times. The junction departs from germline at one end; a sequencing error may be responsible. This rearrangement joins TRBV5-8 to TRBJ2-3; weak D call: TRBD2 (5 bases). There are 15 residues in the CDR3. Germline CDR1 is SGHTS and CDR2 is YDEGEE. The CDR3 nucleotides are TGTGCCAGCAGAATGAAGCGGCCGCAAGCAGACACGCAGTATTTT. Its protein is CASRMKRPQADTQYF.

The chain combines TRBV7-2 with TRBJ2-1, with D perhaps TRBD2 (6 bases). Germline V gene lookup returns CDR1 SGHTA and CDR2 FQGNSA. This CDR3 has 17 amino acids. Trimming cost V 3 bases and J 5 bases, with 20 bases left between them. The CDR3: CASSFRPTASENNEQFF. CDR3 sequence (DNA): TGTGCCAGCAGCTTCAGACCTACGGCTAGCGAAAACAATGAGCAGTTCTTC.

This chain connects TRBV11-1 to TRBJ2-3; TRBD2 matches at 14 bases. The germline V gene encodes CDR1 SGHAT and CDR2 FQDESV (reference sequence). Unmatched junction bases numbered 14, after V lost 4 bases and J lost 5 bases. The CDR3 consists of 19 residues. The CDR3 sequence: CASSSRTSGGKETRDTQYF. As DNA, the CDR3 is TGTGCCAGCAGCTCCCGGACTAGCGGGGGGAAAGAAACTAGAGATACGCAGTATTTT.

The rearrangement joins TRBV20-1 to TRBJ2-7, with unresolved D. Looked up from germline, CDR1 is DFQATT and CDR2 is SNEGSKA (reference sequence). The germline V and J ends were trimmed by 5 bases and 7 bases, with 12 bases remaining between them. The CDR3 contains 11 residues. CDR3 loop: CSAYSQSEQYF. CDR3 sequence (DNA): TGCAGTGCTTACAGTCAGTCTGAGCAGTACTTC.

J is TRBJ2-1 and V is TRBV6-1; D unresolved. There are 17 residues in the CDR3. V lost 2 bases and J lost 9, with 23 bases in between. The germline CDR1 and CDR2 sequences are MNHNS and SASEGT. The CDR3 is CASSEYRFERKNTEQFF. The CDR3 coding sequence is TGTGCCAGCAGTGAATACAGATTCGAACGGAAGAACACTGAGCAGTTCTTC.

The CDR3 protein is CASSEVGGDSGNTIYF. CDR3 DNA sequence: TGCGCCAGCAGTGAAGTGGGAGGGGACTCTGGAAACACCATATATTTT. This sequence joins TRBV10-1 and TRBJ1-3, with D possibly matching TRBD1 (5 bases). Germline assignment: CDR1 WNHNN and CDR2 SYGVQD (reference sequence). Trimming removed 3 bases from V and 0 bases from J, with 12 bases in between. The CDR3 covers 16 residues.

V usage is TRBV4-1 and J usage is TRBJ2-5, with 8 bases aligning to TRBD1. Trimming at V came to 0 bases and at J to 5 bases, leaving 2 bases not matched to a gene. The CDR3 has 14 residues. CDR1 MGHRA and CDR2 YSYEKL come from the germline V gene. The CDR3 DNA reads as TGCGCCAGCAGCCAAGACAGGGGGCGGGAGACCCAGTACTTC. Protein sequence: CASSQDRGRETQYF.

The V gene is TRBV9, the J gene TRBJ2-3, with TRBD2 matching 8 bases. Germline CDR1 SGDLS, CDR2 YYNGEE. V shed 4 bases and J 9 bases; nucleotides not matched to a gene: 22. This CDR3 is 18 amino acids long. CDR3 sequence (DNA): TGTGCCAGCAGCCCGGGACTAGTAATGTCCGATGCCTGGTGGACGCAGTATTTT. Protein sequence: CASSPGLVMSDAWWTQYF. The complete variable domain, with remaining parts taken from reference TRBV9 and TRBJ2-3, reads DSGVTQTPKHLITATGQRVTLRCSPRSGDLSVYWYQQSLDQGLQFLIQYYNGEERAKGNILERFSAQQFPDLHSELNLSSLELGDSALYFCASSPGLVMSDAWWTQYFGPGTRLTVL.

The chain employs TRBV23-1 and TRBJ1-2; 8 nucleotides align to TRBD1. TRBV23-1 is recorded as an ORF, its role being uncertain. V dropped 3 bases and J dropped 6; count of bases not matched to a gene: 6. The CDR3 has 14 residues. The CDR3 nucleotides are TGCGCCAGCAGTCAGGACAGGGTAGTCGATGGCTACACCTTC. Translated: CASSQDRVVDGYTF.

The J gene is TRBJ2-7, the V gene TRBV27; maybe TRBD1 (6 bases). The V end was cut by 5 bases, the J end by 2 bases, with 13 bases between. CDR3 length: 14 residues. Germline-derived CDR1 and CDR2 are MNHEY and SMNVEV (reference sequence). The CDR3 sequence is CASSPWDTAYEQYF. The CDR3 DNA reads as TGTGCCAGCAGTCCATGGGACACCGCCTACGAGCAGTACTTC.

The chain carries TRBV5-6 and TRBJ2-6, with TRBD1 identical over 8 bases. CDR1 and CDR2 from the germline V gene are SGHDT and YYEEEE. The length of the CDR3 is 17 residues. V lost 6 bases, J lost 1 base, and 9 bases stayed unmatched. The CDR3 spells CASIRTGRRSGANVLTF. The CDR3 DNA sequence: TGTGCCAGCATCCGGACAGGGAGAAGGTCTGGGGCCAACGTCCTGACTTTC.